These 7 T cell receptor beta chains share one sample of origin, sequenced in a study of blood T cell repertoires in COVID-19. Measured with immunoSEQ multiplex PCR; TCRdb has only the in-frame clones, and not every one. The table lists 150,000 or so clones, around 85% of them singletons. The sequenced sample consisted of peripheral blood. The receptors originated from a woman in her 70s with acute or convalescent COVID-19.

J is TRBJ2-5 and V is TRBV5-1, with 7 bases that match TRBD1. V shed 0 bases and J 5 bases; nucleotides not matched to a gene: 10. Per the germline V gene, CDR1 is SGHRS and CDR2 is YFSETQ. The CDR3 is 16 amino acids. The CDR3 sequence is CASSLASRDRLETQYF. The CDR3 DNA reads TGCGCCAGCAGCTTGGCGAGCCGGGACAGATTGGAGACCCAGTACTTC.

The V gene is TRBV6-2 or TRBV6-3, the J gene TRBJ1-1, with D perhaps TRBD1 (6 bases). The CDR3 contains 12 residues. The V gene's germline CDR1 is MNHEY and CDR2 SVGEGT. The germline V and J ends were trimmed by 6 bases and 7 bases, with 12 bases remaining between them. The CDR3 DNA reads TGTGCCAGCAGCAACAGGGACTATGAAGCTTTCTTT. Amino acid sequence: CASSNRDYEAFF.

This clone was observed a single time. Other DNA sequences in the same sample also yield this CDR3. V and J are TRBV5-1 and TRBJ1-2; a weak D match, TRBD1 (5 bases). Germline CDR1 reads SGHRS; CDR2 reads YFSETQ. V was trimmed by 0 bases and J by 3 bases, leaving 9 bases between them. The CDR3 has 14 residues. CDR3 amino acids: CASSLVQGDYGYTF. Here the CDR3 DNA reads TGCGCCAGCAGCTTGGTGCAGGGTGACTATGGCTACACCTTC.

V and J are TRBV10-3 and TRBJ2-7; 7 bases match TRBD1. Germline loops: CDR1 ENHRY, CDR2 SYGVKD. J lost 6 bases, V lost 11 bases, and 7 bases had no gene match. This CDR3 is built from 11 residues. The chain's CDR3 is CAVTGDSEQYF. The CDR3 nucleotides are TGTGCCGTAACAGGGGACAGCGAGCAGTACTTC.

This clone has just one count. The V gene is TRBV28, the J gene TRBJ1-5; D gene unclear. Germline V gene sequence: CDR1 MDHEN, CDR2 SYDVKM. V was cut by 3 bases and J by 1 base, with 10 bases left in between. The CDR3 has 15 residues. The CDR3 DNA reads TGTGCCAGCAGTTTTTCAGGTCGAAGCAATCAGCCCCAGCATTTT. Amino acid sequence: CASSFSGRSNQPQHF.

The CDR3 protein is CASSSTLSTEAFF. The CDR3 DNA reads as TGTGCCAGCAGTTCAACACTAAGCACTGAAGCTTTCTTT. This chain joins TRBV12-3 or TRBV12-4 and TRBJ1-1, with D unclear. This CDR3 has 13 residues. Trimming took 4 bases from V and 4 from J, leaving 10 bases between them.

V usage is TRBV28 and J usage is TRBJ1-5; D is possibly TRBD1 (5 bases). The V gene's germline CDR1 is MDHEN and CDR2 SYDVKM. The CDR3 covers 13 residues. Trimming took 8 bases from V and 2 from J, leaving 10 bases between them. The CDR3: CASLKGRNQPQHF. The CDR3 nucleotides are TGTGCCAGCCTCAAGGGGCGCAATCAGCCCCAGCATTTT.